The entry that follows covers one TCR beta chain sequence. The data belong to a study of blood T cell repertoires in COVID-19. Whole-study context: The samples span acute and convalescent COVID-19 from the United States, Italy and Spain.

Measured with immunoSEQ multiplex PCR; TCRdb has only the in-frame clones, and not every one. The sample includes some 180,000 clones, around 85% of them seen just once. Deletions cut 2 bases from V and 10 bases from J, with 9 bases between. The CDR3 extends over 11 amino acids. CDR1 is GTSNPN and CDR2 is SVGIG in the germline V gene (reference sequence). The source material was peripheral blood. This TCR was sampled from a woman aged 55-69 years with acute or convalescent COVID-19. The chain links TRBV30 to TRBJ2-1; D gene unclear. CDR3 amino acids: CAWSPAGEQFF. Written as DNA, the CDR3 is TGTGCCTGGAGTCCGGCCGGGGAGCAGTTCTTC.